This TCR beta chain was sequenced in a study of identical twins. TCRdb itself ran the 5' RACE reads through MiXCR, one entry per CDR3 protein. This table has roughly 470,000 distinct CDR3 sequences, approximately 15% appearing once. Study-wide results and limits: Potential partial confounding of zero-insertion analyses by invariant MAIT and iNKT cells was noted.

This clonotype turned up a few times. Its antigen is as yet unknown. These data were also reused for a study on yellow fever vaccine responses in identical twins.

The clonotype was recovered from a woman between 18 and 29 years old in good health. Sample: CD4+ T cells sorted from blood.

CDR3 bases: TGTGCCAGCAGCTTAGCGGACCGCCCCCCACAAGAGACCCAGTACTTC. It translates to CASSLADRPPQETQYF. The chain has TRBV7-8 and TRBJ2-5, with unresolved D. This CDR3 region has 16 residues. Germline V CDR1 and CDR2: SGHVS, FQNEAQ. V gave up 0 bases and J gave up 2 bases, with 13 bases separating them.